Reported below is one T cell receptor beta chain. Its antigen is unidentified. These data are taken from a study of tumor and adjacent non-tumor tissue in lung cancer. The overall study: The patients, 10 or so men and 4 or 5 women, were roughly 30 to 76 with stage I to III disease.

Findings of the study overall: Tumor repertoires had a smaller top 100 clone share than normal lung.

RNA was extracted from bulk tissue without any cell sorting. Newly diagnosed lung cancer patients had thoracic surgery in China, August–November 2014, without prior chemotherapy. CDR3 size: 12 residues. From germline, CDR1 is MGHRA and CDR2 YSYEKL. A modified ARM-PCR protocol with three rounds of nested PCR amplified TCRbeta. TCRdb reprocessed the multiplex PCR reads with MiXCR, giving one entry per CDR3 protein. The sample shows about 80,000 distinct CDR3 sequences, 80% to 85% of them seen only once. J is TRBJ2-1 and V is TRBV4-1; D is undetermined. The specimen was lung tumor tissue. The sequence was collected from a woman aged 45 to 65 with non-small cell lung cancer. The DNA for the CDR3 is TGCGTCAGTAGCCAAACCATCAATGAGCAGTTCTTC. Translation: CVSSQTINEQFF.